This passage covers 2 T cell receptor beta chains from one sample sequenced in a study of CD8 T cells in Susac syndrome. RNA, at about 0.45 to 1 ug, was reverse transcribed with random hexamers. Each CDR3 protein is one row after TCRdb ran MiXCR on the immunoSEQ multiplex PCR reads. The table lists under 200,000 distinct CDR3 sequences, more than 85% of them singletons. Sequencing input: CD4+ T cells from PBMCs. The receptor set was obtained from a human donor with Susac syndrome.

In this sample, this clonotype turned up a few times. CDR3 DNA sequence: TGTGCCAGCAGCTTAGGACTCTCCTACAATGAGCAGTTCTTC. This encodes CASSLGLSYNEQFF. The chain employs TRBV11-2 and TRBJ2-1; D ambiguous. CDR1 and CDR2 (germline): SGHAT, FQNNGV. The CDR3 consists of 14 residues. The germline V and J ends were trimmed by 1 base and 0 bases, with 4 bases remaining between them.

This rearrangement joins TRBV11-2 to TRBJ1-2, with unresolved D. V was clipped by 0 bases and J by 8 bases, with 13 bases between them. The germline CDR1 and CDR2 sequences are SGHAT and FQNNGV. This CDR3 has 14 amino acids. For the CDR3, the DNA is TGTGCCAGCAGCTTAGATTTATATGGAGGCGGCTACACCTTC. Protein product: CASSLDLYGGGYTF.